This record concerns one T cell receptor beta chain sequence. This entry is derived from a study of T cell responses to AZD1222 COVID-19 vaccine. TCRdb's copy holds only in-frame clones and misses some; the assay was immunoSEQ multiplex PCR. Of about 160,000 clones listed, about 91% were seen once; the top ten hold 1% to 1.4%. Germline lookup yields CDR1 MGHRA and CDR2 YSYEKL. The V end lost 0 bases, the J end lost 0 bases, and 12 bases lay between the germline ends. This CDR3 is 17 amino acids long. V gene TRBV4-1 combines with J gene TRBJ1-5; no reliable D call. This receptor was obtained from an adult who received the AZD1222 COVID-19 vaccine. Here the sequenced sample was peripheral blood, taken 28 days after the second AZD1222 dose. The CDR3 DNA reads TGCGCCAGCAGCCAAGAAGGGAGCCTGTATAGCAATCAGCCCCAGCATTTT. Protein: CASSQEGSLYSNQPQHF.